Listed below are T cell receptor beta chains from one sample, sequenced in a study of CXCR3-negative and CXCR3-positive naive CD8 T cells. TCRdb derives one entry per CDR3 protein from the 5' RACE reads, leaving out DNA. The sample has roughly 120,000 distinct CDR3 sequences. The material sequenced was naive CXCR3+ CD8+ T cells from blood. The source of these receptors is a human donor in good health. Some clones in this sample may be carry-over from other donors' samples. Both conserved end residues are part of each CDR3.

J gene | V gene | CDR3 protein
TRBJ2-1 | TRBV7-9 | CASSLVGLVPYNEQFF
TRBJ2-7 | TRBV28 | CASSFLADSYEQYF
TRBJ2-7 | TRBV10-2 | CATGGTLSYEQYF
TRBJ1-2 | TRBV4-1 | CASSQPDANYGYTF
TRBJ1-2 | TRBV29-1 | CSVGPYQDYGYTF
TRBJ2-1 | TRBV7-2 | CASSLGLAAVSYNEQFF
TRBJ1-5 | TRBV7-4 | CASNFLAGSRGPQHF
TRBJ2-7 | TRBV29-1 | CSVEESISYEQYF
TRBJ2-5 | TRBV9 | CASSVEGLAGQETQYF
TRBJ2-7 | TRBV3-2 | CASSQPDRGAGLEQYF
TRBJ2-7 | TRBV7-9 | CASSFEGNEQYF
TRBJ2-7 | TRBV7-8 | CASSLTGVGYEQYF
TRBJ2-7 | TRBV7-9 | CASSTPPTGGFYEQYF
TRBJ2-7 | TRBV29-1 | CSIRTDSYEQYF
TRBJ2-4 | TRBV5-1 | CASSSGTGRNIQYF
TRBJ2-7 | TRBV20-1 | CSAPDRDRGYEQYF
TRBJ2-5 | TRBV20-1 | CSARARPSGLAGGQYQETQYF
TRBJ2-2 | TRBV29-1 | CSVEAEANTGELFF
TRBJ2-7 | TRBV7-9 | CASSGTPSYEQYF
TRBJ2-1 | TRBV23-1 | CASKAERESSYNEQFF
TRBJ1-5 | TRBV2 | CASSDGGGQPQHF
TRBJ2-7 | TRBV20-1 | CSASSGGTPGPSYEQYF
TRBJ2-7 | TRBV7-2 | CASSLVTSTYEQYF
TRBJ2-1 | TRBV6-5 | CASSLTSDYNEQFF
TRBJ2-7 | TRBV7-6 | CASSLERLSYEQYF
TRBJ2-7 | TRBV3-1 | CASSLSGRADEQYF
TRBJ1-1 | TRBV5-6 | CASSFRNAPEAFF
TRBJ1-2 | TRBV28 | CASSQAGGDDGYTF
TRBJ2-5 | TRBV18 | CASSPTEGGGETQYF
TRBJ2-3 | TRBV12-3/TRBV12-4 | CASTLGVPRDTQYF
TRBJ2-7 | TRBV7-2 | CASSLEGAGQGIYEQYF
TRBJ2-1 | TRBV28 | CASSFGTGEFF
TRBJ2-2 | TRBV11-3 | CASSHGKSANTGELFF
TRBJ2-3 | TRBV7-8 | CASSLVNGDTQYF
TRBJ1-1 | TRBV5-1 | CASSLDRGVEAFF
TRBJ2-2 | TRBV15 | CATSPVGGGNTGELFF
TRBJ1-3 | TRBV13 | CASSPVGSGNTIYF
TRBJ2-7 | TRBV7-9 | CASSLGTGLTLYEQYF
TRBJ2-1 | TRBV6-5 | CASSYSPTGHNEQFF